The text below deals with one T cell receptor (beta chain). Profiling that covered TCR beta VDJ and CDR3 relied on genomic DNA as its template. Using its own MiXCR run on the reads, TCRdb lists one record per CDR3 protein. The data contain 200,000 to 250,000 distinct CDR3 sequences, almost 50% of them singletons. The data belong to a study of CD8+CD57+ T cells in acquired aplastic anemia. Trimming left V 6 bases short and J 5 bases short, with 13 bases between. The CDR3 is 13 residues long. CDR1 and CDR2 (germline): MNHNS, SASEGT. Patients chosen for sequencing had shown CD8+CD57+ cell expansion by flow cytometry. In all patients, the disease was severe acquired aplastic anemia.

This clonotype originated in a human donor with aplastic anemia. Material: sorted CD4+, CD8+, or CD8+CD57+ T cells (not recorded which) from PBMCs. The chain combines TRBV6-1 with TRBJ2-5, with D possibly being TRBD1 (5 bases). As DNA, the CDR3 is TGTGCCAGCAGGAGAGCAGGGCTGGAGACCCAGTACTTC. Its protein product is CASRRAGLETQYF.